This T cell receptor beta chain came from a study of CD8 T cells in Susac syndrome (dated by TCRdb to between 2019 and 2020). Broadly, across the study: Repertoire sequencing was used to test whether CD8+ T cell activation and differentiation in Susac syndrome was antigen driven.

V and J lose 5 bases and 2 bases, and a span of 14 bases separates them. Inclusive of the bounding cysteine and phenylalanine, the CDR3 is 15 residues long. Here the CDR3 DNA is all that survives: 45 bases in frame from base 1. Per the germline V gene, SGHDN is the CDR1 and FVKESK is the CDR2. RNA was extracted with the RNeasy kit and 0.5 to 1 ug was reverse transcribed using random hexamers. TCR beta CDR3 regions were amplified with the immunoSEQ multiplex PCR assay covering 54 Vbeta and 13 Jbeta segments. Bias from PCR amplification was corrected by using a synthetic template baseline for primer optimization and for computational correction. Per the source publication's procedure: Reads were assigned to V, D and J genes according to IMGT and analyzed in immunoSEQ Analyzer, with only productive sequences retained. Clonality was computed as one minus Shannon entropy normalized by log2 of the number of productive unique sequences. For each patient and control, public and private clones were evaluated within the 100 most prevalent clones. Clones were defined as Susac-specific if absent from the healthy and MS cohorts, from 900 to 1,300 published viral clones and from other ImmuneACCESS disease sequences. TCRdb took the public reads, trimmed them with fastp at Q25, ran MiXCR for clone calling and kept in-frame beta chains. Under each unique CDR3 protein, matching rows form one entry showing the most common genes and DNA. TCRdb, rather than the study authors, made the V and J calls. This sample lists approximately 200,000 distinct CDR3 sequences; around 95% were detected once. 0.082% of the sample is in the top ten clones.

Peripheral blood CD8+ and CD4+ T cells from healthy donors, Susac syndrome patients and multiple sclerosis patients were profiled using high-throughput TCR beta sequencing. Treatment-naive patients with stable or active relapsing-remitting disease fulfilling revised McDonald criteria were used as multiple sclerosis controls. CD8+ TEMRA cells were enriched by FACS, while bulk CD8+ and CD4+ T cells were purified by magnetic negative isolation. Blood was collected in EDTA tubes and processed within 24 hours, with PBMCs isolated through density gradient centrifugation. PBMCs intended for TCR sequencing were frozen in liquid nitrogen and were later thawed in a 37 degrees C water bath. The sorted or isolated CD4+, CD8+ and CD8+ TEMRA cells had a purity of 90% or higher. What the work shows at the level of the full study, not this receptor alone: The number of individuals in the TCR sequencing and HLA analysis was recognized as being relatively small.

As for this clonotype: Its recognized antigen is unknown. Nothing much larger sits one base from this clone, and base qualities are not available.

The chain is assembled from TRBV14 and TRBJ2-3, with TRBD2 as a weak D call on 6 bases. The source material was CD4+ T cells from PBMCs. The source is a human donor with multiple sclerosis. The CDR3 sequence is CASSASGLYTDTQYF. The nucleotide sequence reads TGTGCCAGCAGCGCGAGCGGGCTTTACACAGATACGCAGTATTTT.